This TCR beta chain is from a study of shared clonotypes between healthy human individuals. The wider study: Every donor yielded three CD4 naive, three CD4 memory, two CD8 naive and one CD8 memory plate. Study-level points and caveats: A handful of donors showed sharing of 4.5% to 5% of naive CD4 clonotypes. Shared clonotypes across all four donors exceeded non-shared ones in generation probability.

This clone was seen once. Antigen unknown. Germline V gene data show CDR1 as MDHEN and CDR2 as SYDVKM. CDR3 size: 15 residues. The V and J ends lost 5 bases and 1 base respectively, with 14 bases between them. The input for sorted-subset replicate PCRs was around 200 ng DNA, about 30,000 T cell genomes. Libraries were prepared by immunoSEQ multiplex PCR; TCRdb keeps only in-frame clonotypes and omits some of them. The sample holds 2 million to 2.5 million clones, around 95% seen once. This TCR was recovered from a young man in good health. J is TRBJ1-1 and V is TRBV28, with a weak D call TRBD1 (6 bases). Sequencing was carried out using naive CD4+ T cells sorted from blood. Documented subset: CD45RA+ positively selected. The CDR3 spells CASSPQQGSNTEAFF. The CDR3 DNA sequence: TGTGCCAGCAGTCCCCAACAGGGATCGAACACTGAAGCTTTCTTT.